This TCR beta chain was captured in a study of blood T cell repertoires in COVID-19. At the level of the study: Italy, Spain and the United States were the sources of the convalescent and acute COVID-19 samples. PBMCs, B-cell-depleted T cells, or T cells were the source of the cDNA or gDNA that made up the material.

After removal of 3 bases from V and 1 base from J, the junction contained 8 bases not matched to a gene. The CDR3 has 16 amino acids. The germline gives CDR1 MNHEY, CDR2 SVGAGI. Methods used by the authors: Cell counts per sample came from amplifying reference gene primers. This table comes from immunoSEQ multiplex PCR, and its TCRdb copy is limited to in-frame clones, with some not included. V, J and clone size are those of that table, while D and trimming were read from the DNA. The data hold tens of thousands of clones, with 87% observed a single time. This clonotype originated in a woman aged 45-65 years with acute or convalescent COVID-19. J is TRBJ2-7 and V is TRBV6-5, with 8 positions matching TRBD2. The sequenced material came from peripheral blood. The CDR3 sequence: CASSYTTASGSYEQYF. The CDR3 DNA reads TGTGCCAGCAGTTATACGACGGCTAGCGGGTCCTACGAGCAGTACTTC.